The next 10 T cell receptor delta chains were all read from a single sample in a study of γδ T cells in repeated Plasmodium falciparum infection. Gammadelta T cells were flow-sorted from PBMC into Vgamma9/Vdelta2+ and Vdelta2-negative populations for bulk analysis. TCRdb re-analyzed the multiplex PCR reads via CATT. The sample records about 89,000 delta-chain clones, roughly 1.4% being singletons. The source material was gamma-delta T cells from blood. The receptors originated from a pool of human donors (malaria-infected and uninfected, not separated).

A remark on this clone: A read error may explain this, as a much larger clone is one base away. V gene TRDV1 combines with J gene TRDJ1; the match to TRDD3 covers 8 bases. TCRdb records no J gene; here it was assigned by comparing the DNA to germline. Germline assignment: CDR1 TSWWSYY and CDR2 QGS. V gave up 4 bases and J gave up 0 bases; unmatched junction bases: 22. CDR3 length equals 21 residues. CDR3: CALGVSFPWGRRLSYTDKLIF. For the CDR3, the DNA is TGTGCTCTTGGGGTCAGCTTCCCCTGGGGGAGAAGACTTTCTTACACCGATAAACTCATCTTT.

Comments on this clone: The protein given by TCRdb reflects a much larger clone and differs at residue 3 from this DNA's translation, likely from a read error; the protein shown is the DNA's translation. The genes are TRDV1 and TRDJ1, with 8 bases matching TRDD3. The CDR3 has 18 amino acids. Germline V gene data show CDR1 as TSWWSYY and CDR2 as QGS. The CDR3 nucleotides are TGTGCTCCTGGGGAACTAAAATGGGGGATGTCCGACACCGATAAACTCATCTTT. Amino acid sequence: CAPGELKWGMSDTDKLIF.

Turning to this clone: The translation of this DNA and the TCRdb protein of a much larger clone differ at residue 5, probably owing to a read error; the protein shown here is translated from the DNA. The chain links TRDV2 to TRDJ3, with 8 nucleotides matching TRDD3. The germline V gene encodes CDR1 GEAIGNYY and CDR2 EKD. The length of the CDR3 is 17 residues. After removal of 3 bases from V and 0 bases from J, the junction contained 3 bases not matched to a gene. The CDR3 DNA is TGTGCCTGTGACGCCGGGATACGCTCCTGGGACACCCGACAGATGTTTTTC. It encodes CACDAGIRSWDTRQMFF.

The V and J genes are TRDV1 and TRDJ1; 9 nucleotides align to TRDD3. No J segment appears in TCRdb, so it was assigned here by matching the sequence to germline. Germline V lookup: CDR1 TSWWSYY, CDR2 QGS. The trim removed 0 bases at V and 0 bases at J, leaving 11 bases unmatched. The CDR3 loop spans 19 amino acids. The CDR3 nucleotides are TGTGCTCTTGGGGAACTTGAGGTCTGGGGGATGAAGTACACCGATAAACTCATCTTT. Residues: CALGELEVWGMKYTDKLIF.

Ten or more counts support this clone. This sequence joins TRDV2 and TRDJ1; D is uncertain. No J segment appears in TCRdb, so it was assigned here by matching the sequence to germline. The CDR3 has 16 residues. Germline values: CDR1 GEAIGNYY, CDR2 EKD. V lost 0 bases and J 1 base, leaving 14 bases between the germline ends. CDR3 sequence (DNA): TGTGCCTGTGACACCCTTAGCGCGGAATCCACCGATAAACTCATCTTT. It encodes CACDTLSAESTDKLIF.

This clone was counted only a few times. TCRdb's entry gives the protein of a much larger clone, which mismatches this DNA's translation at residue 13, likely from a read error; the protein reported here is translated from the DNA. This chain uses TRDV1 with TRDJ1; 10 positions match TRDD3. No J segment appears in TCRdb, so it was assigned here by matching the sequence to germline. Trimming cost V 1 base and J 0 bases; bases outside gene matches: 23. Germline CDR1 and CDR2: TSWWSYY and QGS. The CDR3 spans 23 residues. DNA for the CDR3: TGTGCTCTTGGGGAACCGCTCTCTGTACTGGGGGATCTCCACCTGGGATACACCGATAAACTCATCTTT. Encoded protein: CALGEPLSVLGDLHLGYTDKLIF.

Turning to this clone: TCRdb's listed protein matches a much larger clone and diverges from this DNA's translation at residue 19, likely through a read error; the protein shown comes from the DNA. The V gene corresponds to TRDV1; no J gene was called; the listed D gene, TRDD3, was not tested against the DNA. CDR1 is TSWWSYY, CDR2 QGS, per germline. The CDR3 spans 20 residues. The CDR3 spells CALGELFFLRGIRSTDKLTF. The CDR3 DNA reads TGTGCTCTTGGGGAACTTTTCTTCCTACGGGGGATACGATCCACCGATAAACTCACCTTT.

Of note for this clone: TCRdb shows a much larger clone's protein in place of this DNA's translation, and the two differ at residue 8, likely through a read error; the protein shown is translated from the DNA. The CDR3 region has the DNA TGTGCTCTTGGGACTAACGGGGTACGGGGTGATAAACTCATCTTT. Amino acids: CALGTNGVRGDKLIF. The genes are TRDV1 and TRDJ1, with D unresolved. The J gene was not available in TCRdb and was assigned here by matching the DNA to germline segments. The CDR3 covers 15 residues. The germline V gene encodes CDR1 TSWWSYY and CDR2 QGS. The V gene lost 5 bases and the J gene lost 5 bases, with 18 bases spanning the gap.

A few counts support this clone. A far larger clone is one nucleotide away, so this likely arose from a read error. This sample includes further DNA sequences coding for the same CDR3. The V gene is TRAV38-2/DV8, but the J gene lacks a call. This CDR3 comprises 14 residues. Per the germline V gene, CDR1 is TSESDYY and CDR2 is QEAYKQQN. This CDR3 is CAYKTYWNTDKLIF. The CDR3 DNA sequence: TGTGCTTATAAGACGTACTGGAACACCGATAAACTCATCTTC.

This clone was seen a handful of times. A far bigger clonotype differs at one base, so this is likely a read error. The same CDR3 is also encoded by other DNA sequences in this sample. The CDR3 loop reads CALGGLLGDTGLIF. CDR3 in DNA: TGCGCTCTTGGAGGCTTACTGGGGGATACCGGACTCATCTTT. The chain is built from TRDV1 and TRDJ1; 12 positions agree with TRDD3. In the absence of a J gene in TCRdb, the DNA was matched to germline to assign it here. The CDR3 is 14 amino acids. Germline V CDR1 and CDR2: TSWWSYY, QGS.